Below, 26 T cell receptor beta chains from the same sample are listed, as sequenced in a study of lymphopenia after photon versus proton radiotherapy. The protocol was immunoSEQ multiplex PCR, while the TCRdb copy is restricted to in-frame clones and leaves out a portion. The data show tens of thousands of clones, around 94% seen once. The source was peripheral blood, collected from a patient treated with photon-based radiotherapy. Source of these receptors: a woman aged 45-59 years with cholangiocarcinoma.

The rearrangement links TRBV5-6 to TRBJ2-2; D gene unclear. The CDR3 covers 14 residues. In germline, CDR1 is SGHDT, CDR2 YYEEEE. V gave up 0 bases and J gave up 4 bases, with 7 bases separating them. CDR3 sequence: CASSLVGSTGELFF. CDR3 nucleotides: TGTGCCAGCAGCTTGGTCGGTTCCACCGGGGAGCTGTTTTTT.

CDR3 bases: TGTGCCAGCAGCTTAATTTATGCCCGCAATGAGCAGTTCTTC. This sequence encodes CASSLIYARNEQFF. This sequence joins TRBV7-9 and TRBJ2-1; D is unresolved. CDR3 size: 14 residues. The V end lost 2 bases, the J end lost 6 bases, and 11 bases lay between the germline ends. CDR1 is SEHNR, CDR2 FQNEAQ, per germline (reference sequence).

The gene calls are TRBV7-2 and TRBJ2-2, with a weak D call TRBD1 (6 bases). The V end was cut by 4 bases, the J end by 6 bases, with 15 bases between. Looked up from germline, CDR1 is SGHTA and CDR2 is FQGNSA. The CDR3 spans 15 residues. The CDR3 loop is CASSSPSRGSGELFF. CDR3 nucleotide sequence: TGTGCCAGCAGCTCCCCTTCCAGGGGATCCGGGGAGCTGTTTTTT.

This chain uses TRBV7-9 with TRBJ2-7; D is perhaps TRBD1 or TRBD2 (5 bases each). The germline V and J ends were trimmed by 7 bases and 2 bases, with 18 bases remaining between them. This CDR3 is 15 amino acids long. Looked up from germline, CDR1 is SEHNR and CDR2 is FQNEAQ (reference sequence). CDR3 in DNA: TGTGCCAGCACCTCAACCGGGGCCCTTACCTACGAGCAGTACTTC. Translating it yields CASTSTGALTYEQYF.

The chain has TRBV4-2 and TRBJ1-2; 7 nucleotides agree with TRBD1. The V gene end was trimmed by 1 base and the J gene end by 7 bases; junction bases not matched to a gene: 6. From germline, CDR1 is LGHNA and CDR2 YNFKEQ. The CDR3 is 14 amino acids. CDR3: CASSQGEGAGGYTF. The CDR3 nucleotides read TGTGCCAGCAGCCAAGGGGAGGGGGCAGGTGGCTACACCTTC.

The rearrangement links TRBV18 to TRBJ2-5; D is perhaps TRBD1 (6 bases). The CDR3 totals 14 residues. Trimming shortened V by 3 bases and J by 0 bases, and 8 bases separated the two germline ends. From germline, CDR1 is KGHSH and CDR2 LQKENI. CDR3 sequence (DNA): TGTGCCAGCTCACCGAGGACAGACCAAGAGACCCAGTACTTC. It translates to CASSPRTDQETQYF. The full variable domain, in which reference TRBV18 and TRBJ2-5 provide the parts outside the CDR3, is NAGVMQNPRHLVRRRGQEARLRCSPMKGHSHVYWYRQLPEEGLKFMVYLQKENIIDESGMPKERFSAEFPKEGPSILRIQQVVRGDSAAYFCASSPRTDQETQYFGPGTRLLVL.

This chain joins TRBV9 and TRBJ2-2, with D hard to call. This CDR3 comprises 13 residues. Trimming took 0 bases from V and 7 from J, leaving 7 bases between them. Germline assignment: CDR1 SGDLS and CDR2 YYNGEE. CDR3 nucleotide sequence: TGTGCCAGCAGCGTAGCCGGTATCGGGGAGCTGTTTTTT. Encoded protein: CASSVAGIGELFF.

The chain couples TRBV14 to TRBJ1-5; tentative D call: TRBD1 (5 bases). The V gene's germline CDR1 is SGHDN and CDR2 FVKESK. The CDR3 extends over 13 amino acids. V lost 5 bases, J lost 6 bases, and 11 bases lay in between. CDR3 sequence (DNA): TGTGCCAGCAGCGCCGGGGCGCGTCAGCCCCAGCATTTT. Translating gives CASSAGARQPQHF.

V and J are TRBV9 and TRBJ1-3; no definite D call. This CDR3 comprises 12 residues. In germline, CDR1 is SGDLS, CDR2 YYNGEE. V was cut by 6 bases and J by 0 bases, with 4 bases left in between. The CDR3 DNA sequence: TGTGCCAGCAAGAGCTCTGGAAACACCATATATTTT. It yields the protein CASKSSGNTIYF.

The count of this clone is one. J is TRBJ2-2 and V is TRBV10-3, with 7 bases identical to TRBD1. CDR3 length equals 14 residues. Per germline, CDR1 ENHRY and CDR2 SYGVKD. V shed 6 bases, J shed 2 bases, and the junction held 3 bases outside the gene matches. The CDR3 DNA is TGTGCCATCAGAGGGGGCGAAAACACCGGGGAGCTGTTTTTT. Translation gives CAIRGGENTGELFF.

The V gene is TRBV5-4, the J gene TRBJ2-3; D might be TRBD1 or TRBD2, each matching 6 bases. The V gene's germline CDR1 is SGHNT and CDR2 YYREEE (reference sequence). This CDR3 spans 15 amino acids. Trimming took off 0 bases at V and 0 bases at J, with 8 bases between the two ends. CDR3 sequence: CASSLGGASTDTQYF. The CDR3 DNA sequence: TGTGCCAGCAGCTTGGGGGGGGCTAGCACAGATACGCAGTATTTT.

This chain uses TRBV7-9 with TRBJ1-2, with 7 nucleotides matching TRBD1. Germline V CDR1 and CDR2: SEHNR, FQNEAQ (reference sequence). The CDR3 is 13 residues long. V gave up 5 bases and J gave up 8 bases; unmatched junction bases: 8. The CDR3 is CASSESTGVGYTF. In nucleotides, the CDR3 is TGTGCCAGCAGCGAAAGTACAGGGGTCGGCTACACCTTC.

V gene TRBV19 combines with J gene TRBJ2-2; possible D gene TRBD1, 6 bases. Per germline, CDR1 LNHDA and CDR2 SQIVND (reference sequence). Trimming stripped 3 bases from V and 1 base from J, with 12 bases between. The CDR3 contains 16 residues. The CDR3 DNA follows: TGTGCCAGTAGTATGTGGGGACACTTGAACACCGGGGAGCTGTTTTTT. Its translation is CASSMWGHLNTGELFF. Full variable domain (missing parts from reference TRBV19 and TRBJ2-2): DGGITQSPKYLFRKEGQNVTLSCEQNLNHDAMYWYRQDPGQGLRLIYYSQIVNDFQKGDIAEGYSVSREKKESFPLTVTSAQKNPTAFYLCASSMWGHLNTGELFFGEGSRLTVL.

The rearrangement links TRBV4-1 to TRBJ1-5; D unresolved. The CDR3 has 16 amino acids. Looked up from germline, CDR1 is MGHRA and CDR2 is YSYEKL. V was shortened by 3 bases and J by 2 bases, with 14 bases between the two germline ends. DNA for the CDR3: TGCGCCAGCAGCCAGGGGTTGGGCCAGGGCAATCAGCCCCAGCATTTT. It yields the protein CASSQGLGQGNQPQHF.

The V call is TRBV9, the J call TRBJ2-4, with D possibly being TRBD2 (5 bases). The germline V gene encodes CDR1 SGDLS and CDR2 YYNGEE. Deletions cut 2 bases from V and 7 bases from J, with 13 bases between. The CDR3 covers 14 residues. This CDR3 is CASSVLEGGNIQYF. The CDR3 DNA is TGTGCCAGCAGCGTCTTAGAGGGTGGGAACATTCAGTACTTC.

The chain couples TRBV5-5 to TRBJ1-2, with a weak D call TRBD1 (6 bases). CDR1 and CDR2 from the germline V gene are SGHKS and YYEKEE (reference sequence). Trimming removed 1 base from V and 4 bases from J, with 11 bases in between. The CDR3 is 14 residues long. CDR3 nucleotide sequence: TGTGCCAGCAGCTTGTCCCAGGGGACCTATGGCTACACCTTC. Translation gives CASSLSQGTYGYTF.

The chain uses TRBV2 and TRBJ2-3, with D unresolved. There are 14 residues in the CDR3. The germline gives CDR1 SNHLY, CDR2 FYNNEI. V shed 3 bases and J shed 4 bases, with 11 bases lying between them. CDR3 in DNA: TGTGCCAGCAGTGAGGCCCGCCAGGCAGATACGCAGTATTTT. Its protein is CASSEARQADTQYF.

The genes are TRBV7-2 and TRBJ2-5; 12 nucleotides align to TRBD2. CDR1 is SGHTA and CDR2 is FQGNSA in the germline V gene. V gave up 5 bases and J gave up 5 bases; unmatched junction bases: 6. The CDR3 loop spans 15 amino acids. CDR3 region: CASSLIGTSGETQYF. CDR3 sequence (DNA): TGTGCCAGCAGCCTAATCGGGACTAGCGGGGAGACCCAGTACTTC.

The rearrangement links TRBV10-3 to TRBJ1-1; D is unresolved. This CDR3 has 13 residues. CDR1 and CDR2 (germline): ENHRY, SYGVKD. V was trimmed by 8 bases and J by 0 bases, leaving 10 bases between them. The DNA for the CDR3 is TGTGCCATCTTTAGCGCGATGAACACTGAAGCTTTCTTT. The encoded protein is CAIFSAMNTEAFF.

The chain recombines TRBV30 with TRBJ1-1; a weak D match, TRBD1 (5 bases). V dropped 5 bases and J dropped 1 base, with 26 bases sitting between them. In germline, CDR1 is GTSNPN, CDR2 SVGIG (reference sequence). The CDR3 runs to 18 residues. CDR3 sequence: CAWEPRQPPKGTNTEAFF. CDR3 nucleotide sequence: TGTGCCTGGGAACCACGACAGCCACCAAAGGGTACGAACACTGAAGCTTTCTTT.

The rearrangement uses TRBV11-2 and TRBJ1-4; 8 bases are a match to TRBD1. The CDR3 contains 15 residues. The V gene's germline CDR1 is SGHAT and CDR2 FQNNGV. V shed 5 bases, J shed 8 bases, and the junction held 10 bases outside the gene matches. The DNA of the CDR3 is TGTGCCAGCAGCCCCCTCAGGGGGCGACGGGAAAAACTGTTTTTT. Translated, it gives CASSPLRGRREKLFF.

The chain couples TRBV9 to TRBJ2-3, with D maybe TRBD2 (6 bases). With 5 bases removed from V and 0 bases from J, the gap between germline ends came to 16 bases. The CDR3 covers 16 residues. The V gene's germline CDR1 is SGDLS and CDR2 YYNGEE. The CDR3 sequence: CASSPLAGTSTDTQYF. DNA for the CDR3: TGTGCCAGCAGTCCGTTGGCGGGGACTAGCACAGATACGCAGTATTTT.

CDR3 region: CASSPGGARSYEQYF. The CDR3, as DNA: TGTGCCAGCTCACCCGGGGGGGCCAGGTCCTACGAGCAGTACTTC. The J gene is TRBJ2-7, the V gene TRBV18, with 8 nucleotides matching TRBD2. The ends lost 3 bases at V and 1 base at J; junction bases unmatched: 5. CDR3 length equals 15 residues. Germline CDR1 reads KGHSH; CDR2 reads LQKENI.

Notes on this clone: Relative to the germline gene, one junction end is altered; a read error may explain this. The chain is built from TRBV11-2 and TRBJ2-1; perhaps D is TRBD1 or TRBD2 (5 bases each). The germline V gene encodes CDR1 SGHAT and CDR2 FQNNGV. CDR3 length equals 15 residues. This CDR3 is CACSTLVSRRDEQFF. DNA for the CDR3: TGTGCCTGCAGCACACTAGTCTCCCGCAGGGATGAGCAGTTCTTC.

Points on this clone: Additional DNA sequences in this sample encode the identical CDR3. The DNA for the CDR3 is TGTGCCAGCAGTGACGGACAAGGGGGGCATGGCTACACCTTC. Protein: CASSDGQGGHGYTF. The chain joins TRBV25-1 to TRBJ1-2; perhaps TRBD1 as D (6 bases). The V and J ends lost 3 bases and 6 bases respectively, with 14 bases between them. Germline lookup yields CDR1 MGHDK and CDR2 SYGVNS. There are 14 residues in the CDR3.

V and J are TRBV19 and TRBJ1-3; D might be TRBD1 (6 bases). Per the germline V gene, CDR1 is LNHDA and CDR2 is SQIVND (reference sequence). V gave up 7 bases and J gave up 2 bases, with 15 bases separating them. The CDR3 extends over 15 amino acids. The CDR3 nucleotides are TGTGCCAGTACCGATACAGACAGGCCTGGAAACACCATATATTTT. Protein sequence: CASTDTDRPGNTIYF. The variable domain in full, with the rest retrieved from reference TRBV19 and TRBJ1-3, is DGGITQSPKYLFRKEGQNVTLSCEQNLNHDAMYWYRQDPGQGLRLIYYSQIVNDFQKGDIAEGYSVSREKKESFPLTVTSAQKNPTAFYLCASTDTDRPGNTIYFGEGSWLTVV.